A selection of T cell receptor beta chains follows, all from one sample in a study of early T cells in non-severe SARS-CoV-2 infection. A single record per CDR3 protein comes from TCRdb applying MiXCR to the 5' RACE reads. The sample shows more than 95,000 distinct CDR3 sequences, more than 13% of them seen only once. Material for sequencing was whole blood. These receptors were obtained from an adult who was a healthcare worker with PCR-confirmed SARS-CoV-2 infection or an uninfected control (not recorded which). CDR3s include the opening cysteine and the closing phenylalanine or tryptophan. The D gene is left open where the match is weak. For some rows the clone size is stated as once, few or many, or as a class when expanded; others skip it.

V,D,J,size,CDR3,DNA
TRBV12-5,.,TRBJ1-5,.,CASALGRGIYSNQPQHF,TGTGCTAGTGCCCTCGGACGGGGAATCTATAGCAATCAGCCCCAGCATTTT
TRBV5-1,TRBD1,TRBJ2-5,.,CASSWTGMETQYF,TGCGCCAGCAGTTGGACAGGGATGGAGACCCAGTACTTC
TRBV6-6,.,TRBJ2-3,many,CASSPGDLTDTQYF,TGTGCCAGCAGTCCAGGGGACCTCACAGATACGCAGTATTTT
TRBV24-1,TRBD1,TRBJ1-1,.,CATSEGTGSKAFF,TGTGCCACCAGTGAAGGGACAGGTTCTAAAGCTTTCTTT
TRBV6-6,TRBD2,TRBJ2-3,few,CASSPLGTSGGDTQYF,TGTGCCAGCAGTCCACTCGGGACTAGCGGTGGAGATACGCAGTATTTT
TRBV6-4,.,TRBJ2-1,.,CASSKGPGYNEQFF,TGTGCCAGCAGTAAGGGTCCGGGGTACAATGAGCAGTTCTTC
TRBV7-9,.,TRBJ1-2,.,CASSLGPGYTF,TGTGCCAGCAGCTTAGGGCCCGGCTACACCTTC
TRBV2,TRBD1,TRBJ2-6,.,CASSRGTVSGANVLTF,TGTGCCAGCAGTAGGGGGACAGTCTCTGGGGCCAACGTCCTGACTTTC
TRBV7-6,.,TRBJ1-4,few,CASSATATNEKLFF,TGTGCCAGCAGCGCGACTGCAACTAATGAAAAACTGTTTTTT
TRBV3-1,.,TRBJ1-1,.,CASSQSSLGNTEAFF,TGTGCCAGCAGCCAGTCCAGCCTCGGGAACACTGAAGCTTTCTTT
TRBV7-9,TRBD1,TRBJ2-3,.,CASSLGTGAGARNTQYF,TGTGCCAGCAGCTTAGGAACAGGGGCAGGGGCGAGAAATACGCAGTATTTT
TRBV20-1,.,TRBJ2-4,.,CSAYPGLKVKNIQYF,TGCAGTGCGTATCCCGGACTTAAGGTCAAAAACATTCAGTACTTC